Below are 14 T cell receptor beta chains sequenced from a single sample in a study of OX40 agonist ivuxolimab in advanced cancers. Assay: immunoSEQ multiplex PCR; the TCRdb copy retains only in-frame clones and omits some. The sample records 150,000 to 170,000 clones, approximately 94% being singletons. This specimen consisted of CD4+ or CD8+ T cells sorted from blood, obtained in a trial of the OX40 agonist ivuxolimab. All receptors come from an adult with an advanced solid tumor such as melanoma, head and neck, liver or kidney cancer.

Comment on this clone: The junction does not match germline at one end; this may be a read error. This chain connects TRBV4-1 to TRBJ1-2; D is ambiguous. Germline V gives CDR1 MGHRA, CDR2 YSYEKL. This CDR3 comprises 15 residues. CDR3 sequence (DNA): TGCGCCAGCACCCAACAAACAGCTGCTAACTATGGCTACACCTTC. The encoded protein is CASTQQTAANYGYTF.

The V and J genes are TRBV21-1 and TRBJ1-2. TRBV21-1 is flagged as a pseudogene. CDR3 size: 15 residues. The chain's CDR3 is CASSKSPAFNYGYTF. DNA for the CDR3: TGTGCCAGCAGCAAATCCCCAGCGTTTAACTATGGCTACACCTTC.

CDR3 amino acids: CASSEYGTGAAYEQYF. Here the CDR3 DNA reads TGTGCCAGCAGTGAATACGGGACAGGGGCCGCCTACGAGCAGTACTTC. V usage is TRBV25-1 and J usage is TRBJ2-7; 10 positions match TRBD1. J lost 2 bases, V lost 0 bases, and 4 bases had no gene match. Germline V gene sequence: CDR1 MGHDK, CDR2 SYGVNS. CDR3 size: 16 residues.

CDR3 in DNA: TGTGCCAGCTCACCACAGGGAGCAGTCTCCTACGAGCAGTACTTC. It specifies CASSPQGAVSYEQYF. The J gene is TRBJ2-7, the V gene TRBV18, with a tentative D call TRBD2 (5 bases). The CDR3 totals 15 residues. The V and J ends lost 1 base and 0 bases respectively, with 10 bases between them. The germline CDR1 and CDR2 sequences are KGHSH and LQKENI.

The V call is TRBV19, the J call TRBJ1-1; 7 nucleotides match TRBD1. CDR1 is LNHDA, CDR2 SQIVND, per germline (reference sequence). The CDR3 is 14 residues long. V lost 5 bases to trimming and J lost 1 base; unmatched junction nucleotides: 4. The CDR3 spells CASSATGWNTEAFF. The CDR3 DNA reads TGTGCCAGTAGTGCGACAGGGTGGAACACTGAAGCTTTCTTT.

The chain employs TRBV25-1 and TRBJ2-7, with 7 bases matching TRBD1. Trimming removed 1 base from V and 8 bases from J; junction bases left unmatched: 11. Germline loops: CDR1 MGHDK, CDR2 SYGVNS. This CDR3 has 15 amino acids. The CDR3 DNA is TGTGCCAGCAGTGAATTAAGGGACAGAGATATCCAGCAGTACTTC. Residues: CASSELRDRDIQQYF.

The V and J genes are TRBV4-1 and TRBJ1-3; 10 nucleotides align to TRBD1. The germline V gene encodes CDR1 MGHRA and CDR2 YSYEKL. The CDR3 covers 19 residues. V shed 4 bases, J shed 0 bases, and the junction held 12 bases outside the gene matches. The CDR3, as DNA: TGCGCCAGCAGCCGCCGGACAGGGGGTGAGGTCGGCTCTGGAAACACCATATATTTT. Its translation is CASSRRTGGEVGSGNTIYF.

The chain carries TRBV28 and TRBJ2-7; no clear D. Germline assignment: CDR1 MDHEN and CDR2 SYDVKM. V was shortened by 3 bases and J by 0 bases, with 18 bases between the two germline ends. This CDR3 comprises 17 residues. The CDR3 DNA sequence: TGTGCCAGCAGTTTCTCACTTCAGGACCTGAGCTCCTACGAGCAGTACTTC. Translated, it gives CASSFSLQDLSSYEQYF.

This chain links TRBV28 with TRBJ1-5; D ambiguous. The germline V gene encodes CDR1 MDHEN and CDR2 SYDVKM. The CDR3 contains 16 residues. The V end lost 6 bases, the J end lost 3 bases, and 18 bases lay between the germline ends. The CDR3 nucleotides read TGTGCCAGCAGCTCGTTGGGCACCACGACCAATCAGCCCCAGCATTTT. This encodes CASSSLGTTTNQPQHF.

The rearrangement uses TRBV6-5 and TRBJ1-3; D not certain. Germline CDR1 reads MNHEY; CDR2 reads SVGAGI. V lost 6 bases and J 3 bases, leaving 15 bases between the germline ends. The CDR3 is 15 residues long. As DNA, the CDR3 is TGTGCCAGCAGAAACAGCCGGCCCGTTGGAAACACCATATATTTT. Translated, it gives CASRNSRPVGNTIYF.

The rearrangement joins TRBV9 to TRBJ1-3, with D hard to call. Germline V CDR1 and CDR2: SGDLS, YYNGEE. Trimming cost V 0 bases and J 4 bases, with 11 bases left between them. CDR3 size: 15 residues. This CDR3 reads CASSVGSGLGNTIYF. CDR3 sequence (DNA): TGTGCCAGCAGCGTAGGGTCCGGTTTGGGAAACACCATATATTTT.

The chain is built from TRBV6-4 and TRBJ2-2, with D possibly TRBD1 on 6 matching bases. V was cut by 6 bases and J by 1 base, with 9 bases left in between. Germline V gives CDR1 MRHNA, CDR2 SNTAGT. This CDR3 comprises 14 residues. CDR3 sequence (DNA): TGTGCCAGCAGATGGACAGAGAACACCGGGGAGCTGTTTTTT. Translation gives CASRWTENTGELFF.

Details on this clone: At one end the junction does not follow the germline gene, possibly because of a read error. J is TRBJ2-7 and V is TRBV11-2; 9 nucleotides match TRBD1. Germline CDR1 is SGHAT and CDR2 is FQNNGV. The CDR3 covers 12 residues. The CDR3 here is CASSLEEGQGSF. CDR3 nucleotide sequence: TGTGCCAGCAGCTTAGAGGAGGGACAGGGAAGCTTC.

The chain combines TRBV7-6 with TRBJ2-1; D call uncertain. The V and J ends lost 1 base and 0 bases respectively, with 7 bases between them. Germline V CDR1 and CDR2: SGHVS, FNYEAQ. This CDR3 comprises 15 residues. CDR3 amino acids: CASSLDSSSYNEQFF. The DNA for the CDR3 is TGTGCCAGCAGCTTAGACAGTAGCTCCTACAATGAGCAGTTCTTC.